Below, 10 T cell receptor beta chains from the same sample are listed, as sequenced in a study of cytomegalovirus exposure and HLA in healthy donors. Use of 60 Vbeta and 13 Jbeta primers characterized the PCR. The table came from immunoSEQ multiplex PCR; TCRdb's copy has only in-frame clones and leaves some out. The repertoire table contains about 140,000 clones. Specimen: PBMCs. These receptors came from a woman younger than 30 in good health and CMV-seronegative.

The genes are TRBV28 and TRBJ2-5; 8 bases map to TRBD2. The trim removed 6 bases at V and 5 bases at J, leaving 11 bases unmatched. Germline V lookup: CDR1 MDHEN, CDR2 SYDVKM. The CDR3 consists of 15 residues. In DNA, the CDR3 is TGTGCCAGCAGCCAAGGGGGGATAGCGGGGGAGACCCAGTACTTC. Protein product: CASSQGGIAGETQYF. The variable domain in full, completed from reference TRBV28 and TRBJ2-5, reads DVKVTQSSRYLVKRTGEKVFLECVQDMDHENMFWYRQDPGLGLRLIYFSYDVKMKEKGDIPEGYSVSREKKERFSLILESASTNQTSMYLCASSQGGIAGETQYFGPGTRLLVL.

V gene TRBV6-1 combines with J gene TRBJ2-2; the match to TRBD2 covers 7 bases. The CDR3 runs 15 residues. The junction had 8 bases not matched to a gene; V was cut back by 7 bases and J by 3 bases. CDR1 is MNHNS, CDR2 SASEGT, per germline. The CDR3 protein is CASIVREDYTGELFF. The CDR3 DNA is TGTGCCAGCATTGTACGGGAGGACTACACCGGGGAGCTGTTTTTT.

The DNA of the CDR3 is TGTGCCAGCAGTTCGCGGGACAGAGTCCTCTCTGGGGCCAACGTCCTGACTTTC. The encoded protein is CASSSRDRVLSGANVLTF. This chain links TRBV27 with TRBJ2-6; D is possibly TRBD1 (7 bases). The CDR3 extends over 18 amino acids. Germline V CDR1 and CDR2: MNHEY, SMNVEV (reference sequence). Trimming left V 4 bases short and J 0 bases short, with 16 bases between.

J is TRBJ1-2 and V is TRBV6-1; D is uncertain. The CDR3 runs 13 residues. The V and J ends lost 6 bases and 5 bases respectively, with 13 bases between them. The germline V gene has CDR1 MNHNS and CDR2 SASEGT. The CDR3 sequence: CASSPEVDYGYTF. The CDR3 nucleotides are TGTGCCAGCAGCCCGGAGGTAGATTATGGCTACACCTTC.

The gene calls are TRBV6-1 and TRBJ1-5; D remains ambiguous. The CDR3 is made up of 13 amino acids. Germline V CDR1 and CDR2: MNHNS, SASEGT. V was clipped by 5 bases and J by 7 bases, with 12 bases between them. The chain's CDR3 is CASSPQREQPQHF. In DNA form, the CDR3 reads TGTGCCAGCAGTCCTCAACGGGAACAGCCCCAGCATTTT.

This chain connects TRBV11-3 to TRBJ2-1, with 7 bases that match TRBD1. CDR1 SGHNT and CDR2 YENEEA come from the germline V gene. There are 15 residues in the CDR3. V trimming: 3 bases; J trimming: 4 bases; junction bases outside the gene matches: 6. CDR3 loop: CASSFRGGYYNEQFF. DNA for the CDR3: TGTGCCAGCAGCTTCAGAGGGGGCTATTACAATGAGCAGTTCTTC.

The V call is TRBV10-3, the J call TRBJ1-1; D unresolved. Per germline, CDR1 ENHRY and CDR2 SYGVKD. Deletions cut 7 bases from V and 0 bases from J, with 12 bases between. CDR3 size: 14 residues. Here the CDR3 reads CAITGETMNTEAFF. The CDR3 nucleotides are TGTGCCATCACAGGAGAGACTATGAACACTGAAGCTTTCTTT.

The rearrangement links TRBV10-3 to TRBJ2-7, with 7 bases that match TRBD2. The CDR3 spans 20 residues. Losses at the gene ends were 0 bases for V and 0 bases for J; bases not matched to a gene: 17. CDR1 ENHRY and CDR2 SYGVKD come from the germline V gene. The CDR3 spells CAISESNPVAGHASSYEQYV. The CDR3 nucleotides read TGTGCCATCAGTGAGTCGAACCCAGTAGCGGGTCACGCGAGCTCCTACGAGCAGTACGTC.

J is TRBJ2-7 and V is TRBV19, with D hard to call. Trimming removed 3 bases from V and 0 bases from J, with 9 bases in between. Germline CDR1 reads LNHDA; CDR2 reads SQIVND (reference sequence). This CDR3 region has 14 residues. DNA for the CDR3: TGTGCCAGTAGTATGGGCCCCAGCTCCTACGAGCAGTACTTC. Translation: CASSMGPSSYEQYF.

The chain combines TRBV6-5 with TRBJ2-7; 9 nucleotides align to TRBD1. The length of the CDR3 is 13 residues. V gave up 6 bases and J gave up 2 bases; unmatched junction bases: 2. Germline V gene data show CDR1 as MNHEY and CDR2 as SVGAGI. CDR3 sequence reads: CASRGQGPYEQYF. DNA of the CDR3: TGTGCCAGCAGGGGACAGGGTCCCTACGAGCAGTACTTC.